One and the same sample provided the 26 T cell receptor beta chains below, sequenced in a study of blood T cell repertoires in COVID-19. This table comes from immunoSEQ multiplex PCR, and its TCRdb copy is limited to in-frame clones, with some not included. The table records 20,000 to 30,000 clones, roughly four fifths of them present only once. Sequences were obtained from peripheral blood. All receptors come from a woman aged 70-85 years with COVID-19, enrolled during active disease.

V gene TRBV7-8 combines with J gene TRBJ1-1, with D hard to call. The CDR3 runs 13 residues. Germline assignment: CDR1 SGHVS and CDR2 FQNEAQ. V lost 1 base and J lost 0, with 3 bases in between. The CDR3 reads CASSLVMNTEAFF. CDR3 in DNA: TGTGCCAGCAGCTTAGTTATGAACACTGAAGCTTTCTTT.

The V gene is TRBV6-6, the J gene TRBJ2-5; possibly TRBD2 for D (5 bases). The V end lost 2 bases, the J end lost 3 bases, and 10 bases lay between the germline ends. Germline-derived CDR1 and CDR2 are MNHNY and SVGAGI (reference sequence). The CDR3 consists of 14 residues. For the CDR3, the DNA is TGTGCCAGCAGTTACGGCCTAGCAGAAGAGACCCAGTACTTC. This codes for CASSYGLAEETQYF.

The V gene is TRBV3-1 (or the pseudogene TRBV3-2), the J gene TRBJ1-3, with TRBD1 identical over 9 bases. Germline CDR1 LGHDT, CDR2 YNNKEL (reference sequence). V shed 0 bases, J shed 0 bases, and the junction held 9 bases outside the gene matches. The CDR3 is made up of 19 amino acids. The CDR3 protein is CASSQDTGGREYSGNTIYF. CDR3 DNA: TGTGCCAGCAGCCAAGATACAGGGGGCCGCGAGTACTCTGGAAACACCATATATTTT.

This chain uses TRBV4-1 with TRBJ2-1; 9 bases are a match to TRBD2. Looked up from germline, CDR1 is MGHRA and CDR2 is YSYEKL. This CDR3 is 16 amino acids long. V was pared by 5 bases and J by 2 bases, with 7 bases of the junction left unmatched. The CDR3 coding sequence is TGCGCCAGCAGCGAAGCCCGCGGGAGGGCCTACAATGAGCAGTTCTTC. Its protein is CASSEARGRAYNEQFF.

This chain connects TRBV5-6 to TRBJ2-7; D ambiguous. CDR3 length: 12 amino acids. The germline V and J ends were trimmed by 1 base and 3 bases, with 5 bases remaining between them. Germline-derived CDR1 and CDR2 are SGHDT and YYEEEE. In nucleotides, the CDR3 is TGTGCCAGCAGCTTGTCCCTCTACGAGCAGTACTTC. Amino acids: CASSLSLYEQYF. The complete variable domain, with remaining parts taken from reference TRBV5-6 and TRBJ2-7, reads DAGVTQSPTHLIKTRGQQVTLRCSPKSGHDTVSWYQQALGQGPQFIFQYYEEEERQRGNFPDRFSGHQFPNYSSELNVNALLLGDSALYLCASSLSLYEQYFGPGTRLTVT.

The genes are TRBV5-1 and TRBJ2-7; 9 bases map to TRBD1. With V trimmed by 0 bases and J by 7 bases, 11 bases remained unmatched. CDR3 length: 16 amino acids. Germline CDR1 is SGHRS and CDR2 is YFSETQ. The CDR3 DNA follows: TGCGCCAGCAGCTTGGCCACTGGGACAGGGTATGTGGAGCAGTACTTC. Translated: CASSLATGTGYVEQYF.

The chain is built from TRBV7-2 and TRBJ1-1, with 8 bases lining up with TRBD1. Germline loops: CDR1 SGHTA, CDR2 FQGNSA. V dropped 4 bases and J dropped 7; count of bases not matched to a gene: 8. The CDR3 is 14 residues long. The CDR3 sequence: CASSWSQGAFEAFF. Here the CDR3 DNA reads TGTGCCAGCAGCTGGAGCCAGGGGGCGTTTGAAGCTTTCTTT.

This sequence joins TRBV7-8 and TRBJ2-7; weak D call: TRBD2 (5 bases). The CDR3 loop spans 14 amino acids. Between the trimmed V and J ends, which lost 6 bases and 3 bases, there was a span of 15 bases. From germline, CDR1 is SGHVS and CDR2 FQNEAQ. The DNA of the CDR3 is TGTGCCAGCAGGCCCCCGGGAAATTACTACGAGCAGTACGTC. Protein: CASRPPGNYYEQYV.

The J gene is TRBJ2-2, the V gene TRBV4-2; D might be TRBD2 (5 bases). The germline V gene encodes CDR1 LGHNA and CDR2 YNFKEQ. V lost 3 bases to trimming and J lost 3 bases, with 8 bases between them. The CDR3 runs to 14 residues. CDR3 protein: CASSHQEDTGELFF. CDR3 sequence (DNA): TGTGCCAGCAGCCACCAGGAGGACACCGGGGAGCTGTTTTTT.

This clone was picked up one time. This chain joins TRBV4-2 and TRBJ2-7; possible D gene TRBD1, 5 bases. This CDR3 is 15 amino acids long. CDR1 is LGHNA and CDR2 is YNFKEQ in the germline V gene. Deletions cut 0 bases from V and 3 bases from J, with 12 bases between. This CDR3 is CASSQDKGSGYEQYF. CDR3 nucleotides: TGTGCCAGCAGCCAAGATAAGGGGTCCGGCTACGAGCAGTACTTC.

The chain employs TRBV14 and TRBJ2-3, with 8 nucleotides matching TRBD2. CDR3 length: 16 amino acids. The germline gives CDR1 SGHDN, CDR2 FVKESK. V was clipped by 4 bases and J by 6 bases; unmatched bases: 12. CDR3 residues: CASSPLVAGGSDTQYF. CDR3 nucleotides: TGTGCCAGCAGCCCTTTGGTTGCGGGAGGATCCGATACGCAGTATTTT.

The J gene is TRBJ1-6, the V gene TRBV4-2, with a possible D match to TRBD1 (5 bases). Looked up from germline, CDR1 is LGHNA and CDR2 is YNFKEQ. The ends were cut back, 1 base at V and 7 bases at J, with 11 bases in the middle. This CDR3 contains 15 residues. CDR3 coding DNA: TGTGCCAGCAGCCAAGGGAAAGGGGTGAATTCACCCCTCCACTTT. Amino acid sequence: CASSQGKGVNSPLHF.

J is TRBJ2-3 and V is TRBV5-4, with D unresolved. CDR3 length: 12 amino acids. Germline CDR1 and CDR2: SGHNT and YYREEE (reference sequence). V lost 0 bases, J lost 5 bases, and 4 bases lay in between. In nucleotides, the CDR3 is TGTGCCAGCAGCTTGGTCGGAGATACGCAGTATTTT. Protein product: CASSLVGDTQYF. Full variable domain (rest looked up from reference TRBV5-4 and TRBJ2-3): ETGVTQSPTHLIKTRGQQVTLRCSSQSGHNTVSWYQQALGQGPQFIFQYYREEENGRGNFPPRFSGLQFPNYSSELNVNALELDDSALYLCASSLVGDTQYFGPGTRLTVL.

This chain joins TRBV7-9 and TRBJ1-1, with TRBD1 as a possible D gene (6 bases). The CDR3 contains 12 residues. Between the trimmed V and J ends, which lost 5 bases and 8 bases, there was a span of 12 bases. Germline V gene lookup returns CDR1 SEHNR and CDR2 FQNEAQ (reference sequence). CDR3 nucleotide sequence: TGTGCCAGCAGCGCAGGGGTTTGGGAAGCTTTCTTT. Its protein is CASSAGVWEAFF.

This chain uses TRBV10-3 with TRBJ2-1, with TRBD2 matching 7 bases. With V trimmed by 3 bases and J by 3 bases, 5 bases remained unmatched. Germline CDR1 reads ENHRY; CDR2 reads SYGVKD. CDR3 length equals 15 residues. In DNA form, the CDR3 reads TGTGCCATCAGTGACGGGGGAGGGGTCTACAATGAGCAGTTCTTC. This codes for CAISDGGGVYNEQFF.

This sequence joins TRBV7-2 and TRBJ1-4; D not certain. Deletions cut 3 bases from V and 7 bases from J, with 6 bases between. In germline, CDR1 is SGHTA, CDR2 FQGNSA. This CDR3 contains 12 residues. The CDR3 region is CASSFISEKLFF. The DNA of the CDR3 is TGTGCCAGCAGCTTTATCTCTGAAAAACTGTTTTTT.

The chain recombines TRBV6-6 with TRBJ2-2, with 7 bases aligning to TRBD2. Unmatched junction bases numbered 4, after V lost 5 bases and J lost 1 base. Germline V CDR1 and CDR2: MNHNY, SVGAGI (reference sequence). The length of the CDR3 is 15 residues. DNA of the CDR3: TGTGCCAGCAGTATGGCTAGCGGGAACACCGGGGAGCTGTTTTTT. Translation: CASSMASGNTGELFF.

The CDR3 is CAIKNREGGQPQHF. CDR3 nucleotide sequence: TGTGCCATCAAAAACAGGGAGGGAGGTCAGCCCCAGCATTTT. This chain links TRBV10-3 with TRBJ1-5, with D possibly matching TRBD1 (6 bases). The CDR3 covers 14 residues. Trimming stripped 7 bases from V and 6 bases from J, with 16 bases between. Germline V lookup: CDR1 ENHRY, CDR2 SYGVKD.

This clone was seen more than once but under ten times. The V and J genes are TRBV4-1 and TRBJ1-1; D is undetermined. Germline V lookup: CDR1 MGHRA, CDR2 YSYEKL. The CDR3 contains 16 residues. V was cut by 4 bases and J by 3 bases, with 18 bases left in between. The CDR3 coding sequence is TGCGCCAGCAGCCCTATTGGGAGACGCCTGGACACTGAAGCTTTCTTT. Translated: CASSPIGRRLDTEAFF.

The V call is TRBV24-1, the J call TRBJ2-1, with a weak D call TRBD2 (6 bases). CDR1 KGHDR and CDR2 SFDVKD come from the germline V gene. Deletions cut 2 bases from V and 0 bases from J, with 10 bases between. CDR3 length: 16 residues. CDR3 sequence (DNA): TGTGCCACCAGTGATTCACTAGCCAGCTCCTACAATGAGCAGTTCTTC. This codes for CATSDSLASSYNEQFF.

This clone has a handful of counts. This chain links TRBV5-1 with TRBJ1-1; 8 nucleotides agree with TRBD1. The CDR3 runs to 14 residues. J gave up 0 bases and V 5 bases, and 3 bases lay outside the gene matches. Germline loops: CDR1 SGHRS, CDR2 YFSETQ. The CDR3 loop reads CASRVGQVNTEAFF. The CDR3, as DNA: TGCGCCAGCAGGGTGGGACAGGTGAACACTGAAGCTTTCTTT.

The V gene is TRBV29-1, the J gene TRBJ2-1; 10 positions agree with TRBD1. Germline V gene sequence: CDR1 SQVTM, CDR2 ANQGSEA. After removal of 6 bases from V and 8 bases from J, the junction contained 7 bases not matched to a gene. CDR3 size: 13 residues. CDR3 nucleotide sequence: TGCAGCGTAATGGGGACAGGGGACTATGAGCAGTTCTTC. It codes for CSVMGTGDYEQFF.

This clone came up once. The chain is built from TRBV7-8 and TRBJ2-7; 8 bases match TRBD1. The CDR3 consists of 14 residues. Germline-derived CDR1 and CDR2 are SGHVS and FQNEAQ. V was clipped by 5 bases and J by 3 bases; unmatched bases: 6. CDR3 coding DNA: TGTGCCAGCAGCCCGGGACAGGCCGTCTACGAGCAGTACGTC. Its translation: CASSPGQAVYEQYV.

In its sample, this clone was seen a few times. The CDR3 protein is CASSPSGRTDNEQFF. The DNA for the CDR3 is TGTGCCAGCAGCCCCAGCGGGAGGACAGACAATGAGCAGTTCTTC. The chain joins TRBV7-3 to TRBJ2-1, with 9 bases that match TRBD2. The CDR3 has 15 amino acids. Trimming removed 5 bases from V and 5 bases from J; junction bases left unmatched: 7. In germline, CDR1 is SGHTA, CDR2 FQGTGA. Supplemented by reference TRBV7-3 and TRBJ2-1, the full variable domain reads GAGVSQTPSNKVTEKGKYVELRCDPISGHTALYWYRQSLGQGPEFLIYFQGTGAADDSGLPNDRFFAVRPEGSVSTLKIQRTERGDSAVYLCASSPSGRTDNEQFFGPGTRLTVL.

This chain connects TRBV24-1 to TRBJ1-1; 8 positions match TRBD1. V lost 6 bases and J lost 3; bases outside the gene matches: 2. CDR3 size: 13 residues. Per the germline V gene, CDR1 is KGHDR and CDR2 is SFDVKD. As DNA, the CDR3 is TGTGCCACCAGTACAGGGGGTGACACTGAAGCTTTCTTT. Translation: CATSTGGDTEAFF.

The genes are TRBV7-9 and TRBJ1-3, with D tentatively TRBD1 (5 bases). V lost 5 bases, J lost 4 bases, and 9 bases lay in between. This CDR3 spans 13 amino acids. The germline gives CDR1 SEHNR, CDR2 FQNEAQ (reference sequence). The CDR3 spells CASSTPGGNTIYF. The DNA of the CDR3 is TGTGCCAGCAGCACTCCAGGGGGAAACACCATATATTTT.